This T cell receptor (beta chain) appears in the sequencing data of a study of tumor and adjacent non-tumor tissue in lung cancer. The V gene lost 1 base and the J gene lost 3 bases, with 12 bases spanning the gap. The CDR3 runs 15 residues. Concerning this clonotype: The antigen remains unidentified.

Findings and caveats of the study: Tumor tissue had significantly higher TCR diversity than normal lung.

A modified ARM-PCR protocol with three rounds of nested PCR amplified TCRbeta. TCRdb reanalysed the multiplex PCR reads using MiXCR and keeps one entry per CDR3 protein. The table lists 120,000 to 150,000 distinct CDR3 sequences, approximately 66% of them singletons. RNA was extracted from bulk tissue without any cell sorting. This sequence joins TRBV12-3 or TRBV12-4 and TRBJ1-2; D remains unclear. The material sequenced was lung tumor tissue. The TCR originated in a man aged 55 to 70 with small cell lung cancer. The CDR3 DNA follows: TGTGCCAGCAGTTTAGGGGGAGAGGAGTACTATGGCTACACCTTC. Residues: CASSLGGEEYYGYTF.